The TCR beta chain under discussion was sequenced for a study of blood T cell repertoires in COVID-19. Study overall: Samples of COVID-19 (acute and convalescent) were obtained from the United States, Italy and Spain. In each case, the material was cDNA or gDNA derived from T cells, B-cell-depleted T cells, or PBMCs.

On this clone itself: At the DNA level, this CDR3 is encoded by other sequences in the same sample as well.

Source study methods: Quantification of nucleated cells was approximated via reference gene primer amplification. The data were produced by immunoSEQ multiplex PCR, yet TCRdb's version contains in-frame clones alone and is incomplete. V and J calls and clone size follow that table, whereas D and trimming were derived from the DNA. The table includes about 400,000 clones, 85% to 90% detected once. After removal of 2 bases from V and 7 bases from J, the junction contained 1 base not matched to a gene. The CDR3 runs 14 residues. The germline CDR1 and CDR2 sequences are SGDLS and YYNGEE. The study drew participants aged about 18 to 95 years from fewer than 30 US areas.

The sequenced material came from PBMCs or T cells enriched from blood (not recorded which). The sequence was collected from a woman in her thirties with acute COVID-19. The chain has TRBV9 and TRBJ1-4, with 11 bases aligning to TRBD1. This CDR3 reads CASSVGTGGEKLFF. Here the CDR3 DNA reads TGTGCCAGCAGCGTGGGGACAGGGGGTGAAAAACTGTTTTTT.